Described below is a single TCR beta chain sequence and its context. The antigen is unknown. This sample was taken from a study of T cell responses to AZD1222 COVID-19 vaccine. Whole-study findings and limits: The study sampled repertoires only after the peak T cell response. Recipients of two AZD1222 doses showed rising Spike-specific TCR breadth and depth. There were vaccine-associated CD4 TCRs across spike, dominant at 160-218 and 743-854. Seropositive at baseline were only a handful of AZD1222 recipients.

The ends were cut back, 5 bases at V and 2 bases at J, with 10 bases in the middle. From germline, CDR1 is LNHDA and CDR2 SQIVND (reference sequence). The CDR3 is made up of 14 amino acids. Repertoires were generated with immunoSEQ multiplex PCR, while TCRdb's copy carries only in-frame clones and drops some. In the table there are roughly 100,000 clones, 85% to 90% of which are singletons. The specimen comprised peripheral blood, sampled on day 0 of AZD1222 vaccination. The chain recombines TRBV19 with TRBJ1-5; no clear D gene. The source is an adult in good health. CDR3 loop: CASSEGLRNQPQHF. The CDR3 DNA sequence: TGTGCCAGTAGTGAGGGTTTGCGCAATCAGCCCCAGCATTTT.